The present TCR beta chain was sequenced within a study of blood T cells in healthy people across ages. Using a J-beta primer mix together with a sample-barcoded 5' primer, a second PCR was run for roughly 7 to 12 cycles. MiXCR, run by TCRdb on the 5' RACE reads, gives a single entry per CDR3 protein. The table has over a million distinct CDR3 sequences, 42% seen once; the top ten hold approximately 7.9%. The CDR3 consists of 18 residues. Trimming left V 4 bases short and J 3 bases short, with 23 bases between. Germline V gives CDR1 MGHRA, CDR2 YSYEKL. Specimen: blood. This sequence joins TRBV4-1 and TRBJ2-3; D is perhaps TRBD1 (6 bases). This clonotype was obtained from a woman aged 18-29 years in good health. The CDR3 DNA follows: TGCGCCAGCAGCCCGACAGGTTTGATATCCGGTTGGACAGATACGCAGTATTTT. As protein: CASSPTGLISGWTDTQYF.